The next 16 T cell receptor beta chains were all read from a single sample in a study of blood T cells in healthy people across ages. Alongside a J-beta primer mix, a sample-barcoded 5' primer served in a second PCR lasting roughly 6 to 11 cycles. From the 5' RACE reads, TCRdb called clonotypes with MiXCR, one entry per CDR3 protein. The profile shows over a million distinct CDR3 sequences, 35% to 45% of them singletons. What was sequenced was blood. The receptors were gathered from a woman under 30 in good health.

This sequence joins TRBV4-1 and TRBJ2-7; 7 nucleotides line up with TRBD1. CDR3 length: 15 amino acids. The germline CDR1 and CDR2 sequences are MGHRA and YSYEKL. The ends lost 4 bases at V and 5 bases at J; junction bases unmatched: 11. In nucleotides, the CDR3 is TGCGCCAGCAGCCCACAAGAAGACAGGGTTGACGAGCAGTACTTC. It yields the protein CASSPQEDRVDEQYF.

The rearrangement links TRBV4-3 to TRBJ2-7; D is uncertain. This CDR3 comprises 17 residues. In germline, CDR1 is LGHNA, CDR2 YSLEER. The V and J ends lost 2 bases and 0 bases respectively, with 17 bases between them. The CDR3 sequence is CASSQPRLILSSYEQYF. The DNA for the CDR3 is TGCGCCAGCAGCCAACCCCGACTCATTTTAAGCTCCTACGAGCAGTACTTC.

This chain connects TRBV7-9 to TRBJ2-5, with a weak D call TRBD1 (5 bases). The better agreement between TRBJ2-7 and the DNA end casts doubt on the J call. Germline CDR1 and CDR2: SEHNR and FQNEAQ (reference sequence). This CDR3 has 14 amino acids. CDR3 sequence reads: CASSSDDSYYEQYF. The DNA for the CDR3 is TGTGCCAGCAGCTCTGACGACAGCTACTACGAGCAGTACTTC.

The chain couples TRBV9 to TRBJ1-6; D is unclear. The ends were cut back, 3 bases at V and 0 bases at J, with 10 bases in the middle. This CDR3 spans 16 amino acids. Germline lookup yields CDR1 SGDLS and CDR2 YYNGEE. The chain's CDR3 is CASSEGISSYNSPLHF. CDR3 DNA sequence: TGTGCCAGCAGCGAAGGGATCAGCTCCTATAATTCACCCCTCCACTTT. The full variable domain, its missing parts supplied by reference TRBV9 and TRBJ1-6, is DSGVTQTPKHLITATGQRVTLRCSPRSGDLSVYWYQQSLDQGLQFLIQYYNGEERAKGNILERFSAQQFPDLHSELNLSSLELGDSALYFCASSEGISSYNSPLHFGNGTRLTVT.

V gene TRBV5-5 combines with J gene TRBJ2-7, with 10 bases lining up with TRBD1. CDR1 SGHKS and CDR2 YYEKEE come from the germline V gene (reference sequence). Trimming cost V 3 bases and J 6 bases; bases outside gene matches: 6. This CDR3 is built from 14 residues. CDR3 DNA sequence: TGTGCCAGCAGCTCCGGGACAGGGGTCGGCGAGCAGTACTTC. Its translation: CASSSGTGVGEQYF.

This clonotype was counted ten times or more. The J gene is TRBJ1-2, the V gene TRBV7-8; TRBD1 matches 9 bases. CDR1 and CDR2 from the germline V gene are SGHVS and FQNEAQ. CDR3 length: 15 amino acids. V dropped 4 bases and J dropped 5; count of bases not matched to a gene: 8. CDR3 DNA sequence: TGTGCCAGCAGCTCGATTACCGGGACAGGGTATGGCTACACCTTC. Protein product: CASSSITGTGYGYTF.

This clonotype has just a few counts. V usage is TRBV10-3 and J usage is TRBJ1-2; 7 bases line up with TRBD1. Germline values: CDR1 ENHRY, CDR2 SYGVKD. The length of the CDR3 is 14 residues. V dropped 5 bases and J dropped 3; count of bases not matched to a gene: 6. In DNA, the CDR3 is TGTGCCATCAGTATACAGGGGCAAGACTATGGCTACACCTTC. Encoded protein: CAISIQGQDYGYTF.

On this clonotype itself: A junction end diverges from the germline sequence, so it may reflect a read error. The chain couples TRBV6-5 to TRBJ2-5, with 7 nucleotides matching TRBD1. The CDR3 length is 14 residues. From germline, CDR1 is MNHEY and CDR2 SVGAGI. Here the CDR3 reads CASIYDQGEETQYF. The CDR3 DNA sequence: TGTGCCAGCATTTACGACCAGGGGGAAGAGACCCAGTACTTC.

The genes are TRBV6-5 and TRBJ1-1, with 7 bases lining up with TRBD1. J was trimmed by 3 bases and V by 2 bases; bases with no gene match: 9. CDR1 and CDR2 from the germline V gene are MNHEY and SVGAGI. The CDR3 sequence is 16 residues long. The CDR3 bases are TGTGCCAGCAGTTACGAAGGGGGCGTATCTTACACTGAAGCTTTCTTT. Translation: CASSYEGGVSYTEAFF.

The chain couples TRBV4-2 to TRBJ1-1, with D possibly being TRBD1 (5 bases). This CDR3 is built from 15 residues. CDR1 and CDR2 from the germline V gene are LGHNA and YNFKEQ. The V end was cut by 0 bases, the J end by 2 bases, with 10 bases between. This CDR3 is CASSQEATGNTEAFF. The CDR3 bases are TGTGCCAGCAGCCAAGAAGCCACAGGAAACACTGAAGCTTTCTTT.

CDR3 in DNA: TGTGCCAGCAGCAATTTCTTGGGCCCGCTGGGCAATGAGCAGTTCTTC. Translation gives CASSNFLGPLGNEQFF. The chain couples TRBV21-1 to TRBJ2-1; the table's TRBD2 call for D was not verified on the DNA. TRBV21-1 has pseudogene status. This CDR3 comprises 16 residues.

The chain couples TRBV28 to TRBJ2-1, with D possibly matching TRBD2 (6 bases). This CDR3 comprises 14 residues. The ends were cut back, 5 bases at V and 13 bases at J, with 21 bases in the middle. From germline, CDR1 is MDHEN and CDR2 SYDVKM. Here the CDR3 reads CASSTTGSRETQFF. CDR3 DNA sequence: TGTGCCAGCAGTACAACAGGCAGCCGGGAGACCCAGTTCTTC.

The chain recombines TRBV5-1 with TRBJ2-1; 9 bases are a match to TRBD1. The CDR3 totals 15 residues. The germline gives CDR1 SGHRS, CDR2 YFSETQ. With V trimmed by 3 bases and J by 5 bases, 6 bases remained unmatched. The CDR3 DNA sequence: TGCGCCAGCAGCTACCAGACAGGGGGTGACAATGAGCAGTTCTTC. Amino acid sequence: CASSYQTGGDNEQFF.

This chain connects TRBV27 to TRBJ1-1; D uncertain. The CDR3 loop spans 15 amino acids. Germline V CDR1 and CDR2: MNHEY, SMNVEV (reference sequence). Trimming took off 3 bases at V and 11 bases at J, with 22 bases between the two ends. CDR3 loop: CASSFGDFAGREAFF. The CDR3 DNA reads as TGTGCCAGCAGTTTTGGGGATTTTGCGGGGAGGGAGGCTTTCTTT.

The CDR3 protein is CSARDPGGDSDTQYF. DNA for the CDR3: TGCAGTGCTAGAGATCCGGGCGGGGACTCAGATACGCAGTATTTT. The J gene is TRBJ2-3, the V gene TRBV20-1; possibly TRBD2 for D (6 bases). The CDR3 totals 15 residues. The V gene's germline CDR1 is DFQATT and CDR2 SNEGSKA (reference sequence). V was trimmed by 0 bases and J by 4 bases, leaving 14 bases between them.

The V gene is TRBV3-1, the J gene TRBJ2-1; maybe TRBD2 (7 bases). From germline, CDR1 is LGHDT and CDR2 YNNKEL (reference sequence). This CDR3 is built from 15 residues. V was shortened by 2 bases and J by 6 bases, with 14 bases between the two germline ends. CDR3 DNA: TGTGCCAGCAGCCAAAGGGGGGGCTGGGTCAATGAGCAGTTCTTC. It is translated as CASSQRGGWVNEQFF.